This is a list of T cell receptor beta chains from one sample in a study of PD-1 blockade in mismatch repair-deficient tumors. Clones were read by immunoSEQ multiplex PCR, and TCRdb kept only the in-frame ones, dropping some. The sample records 120,000 or so clones, approximately 90% being singletons. Sequencing was performed on peripheral blood, taken 44 weeks after starting pembrolizumab. The receptors derive from an adult with mismatch repair-deficient cancer. Both conserved end residues are part of each CDR3. The D gene is left open where the match is weak. The size field is filled for only some rows; it gives once, few, many or a size class.

V gene: TRBV30
D gene: NA
J gene: TRBJ2-7
clone size: once
CDR3 length: 13
CDR3 protein: CAWRITGNFEQYF
CDR3 DNA: TGTGCCTGGAGGATAACAGGGAATTTCGAGCAGTACTTC

V gene: TRBV30
D gene: TRBD2
J gene: TRBJ2-5
clone size: NA
CDR3 length: 14
CDR3 protein: CAWSRAGGRETQYF
CDR3 DNA: TGTGCCTGGAGTCGGGCGGGGGGACGGGAGACCCAGTACTTC

V gene: TRBV20-1
D gene: NA
J gene: TRBJ2-3
clone size: NA
CDR3 length: 11
CDR3 protein: CSASTYDTQYF
CDR3 DNA: TGCAGTGCCTCAACATATGATACGCAGTATTTT

V gene: TRBV28
D gene: TRBD2
J gene: TRBJ2-7
clone size: once
CDR3 length: 17
CDR3 protein: CASSFPGRSGNSYEQYF
CDR3 DNA: TGTGCCAGCAGTTTCCCGGGGCGGAGCGGGAACTCCTACGAGCAGTACTTC

V gene: TRBV7-9
D gene: NA
J gene: TRBJ1-4
clone size: NA
CDR3 length: 14
CDR3 protein: CASSRRETNEKLFF
CDR3 DNA: TGTGCCAGCAGCCGGCGGGAGACTAATGAAAAACTGTTTTTT

V gene: TRBV7-9
D gene: NA
J gene: TRBJ1-3
clone size: NA
CDR3 length: 12
CDR3 protein: CASSLSGNTIYF
CDR3 DNA: TGTGCCAGCAGCTTGTCTGGAAACACCATATATTTT

V gene: TRBV13
D gene: TRBD1
J gene: TRBJ2-3
clone size: NA
CDR3 length: 16
CDR3 protein: CASSFSGTGITDTQYF
CDR3 DNA: TGTGCCAGCAGCTTTTCCGGGACAGGGATCACAGATACGCAGTATTTT

V gene: TRBV7-9
D gene: NA
J gene: TRBJ2-1
clone size: NA
CDR3 length: 16
CDR3 protein: CASSSTGRSSYNEQFF
CDR3 DNA: TGTGCCAGCAGCTCGACAGGTCGGAGCTCCTACAATGAGCAGTTCTTC

V gene: TRBV15
D gene: NA
J gene: TRBJ2-3
clone size: NA
CDR3 length: 16
CDR3 protein: CATSRDQGLSTDTQYF
CDR3 DNA: TGTGCCACCAGCAGAGATCAGGGGCTCAGCACAGATACGCAGTATTTT

V gene: TRBV27
D gene: NA
J gene: TRBJ2-7
clone size: NA
CDR3 length: 15
CDR3 protein: CASSLFGGRSYEQYF
CDR3 DNA: TGTGCCAGCAGTTTATTCGGAGGGCGTTCCTACGAGCAGTACTTC

V gene: TRBV19
D gene: TRBD1
J gene: TRBJ1-2
clone size: NA
CDR3 length: 15
CDR3 protein: CASSSGQGSNYGYTF
CDR3 DNA: TGTGCCAGTAGTTCGGGACAGGGATCTAACTATGGCTACACCTTC

V gene: TRBV6-1
D gene: NA
J gene: TRBJ2-7
clone size: NA
CDR3 length: 13
CDR3 protein: CASSIHPSYEQYF
CDR3 DNA: TGTGCCAGCAGTATTCACCCGAGCTACGAGCAGTACTTC

V gene: TRBV27
D gene: NA
J gene: TRBJ2-4
clone size: NA
CDR3 length: 15
CDR3 protein: CASSSTWLAKNIQYF
CDR3 DNA: TGTGCCAGCAGCTCGACGTGGCTAGCCAAAAACATTCAGTACTTC

V gene: TRBV7-2
D gene: NA
J gene: TRBJ2-5
clone size: NA
CDR3 length: 14
CDR3 protein: CASHGRDGEETQYF
CDR3 DNA: TGTGCCAGCCACGGCAGGGACGGGGAAGAGACCCAGTACTTC